The present TCR beta chain was sequenced within a study of identical twins. Findings and limits, study-wide: Because invariant MAIT and iNKT cells could be present, zero-insertion analyses could be partly confounded. The study reached conclusions through statistical analysis that was cross-sectional, not following the same donors. It was out-of-frame TCR alpha sharing in monozygotic twins that models underestimated.

Template switching supplied a universal primer site; unique molecular identifiers were carried on the cDNA. TCRdb independently ran MiXCR on the 5' RACE reads; one entry per CDR3 protein. The data contain some 460,000 distinct CDR3 sequences, 11% to 15% of them singletons. The germline V gene encodes CDR1 DFQATT and CDR2 SNEGSKA (reference sequence). This CDR3 is built from 13 residues. Between the trimmed V and J ends, which lost 6 bases and 2 bases, there was a span of 14 bases. There are a few counts of this clonotype. The antigen remains unidentified. These records were also assigned to another study, of yellow fever vaccine responses in identical twins.

The sample taken for sequencing was CD4+ T cells sorted from blood. The source of this sequence is a woman younger than 35 in good health. V gene TRBV20-1 combines with J gene TRBJ2-7; no clear D. The CDR3 bases are TGCAGTGCCGCGATGACTGGGACCTACGAGCAGTACTTC. This sequence encodes CSAAMTGTYEQYF.